The source of this T cell receptor beta chain is a study of vaccination and CD4 T cells after COVID-19. Comment on this clonotype: Antigen specificity is unknown.

Described treatment: roughly 10-day PBMC culture with coronavirus spike peptide pools or control peptides (ViraFEST assay). The Oncomine TCR Beta short-read assay generated sequence data from the DNA of cultured CD4+ T cells. One entry per CDR3 protein, called by TCRdb with MiXCR from the PCR reads. The repertoire consists of roughly 23,000 distinct CDR3 sequences, with roughly two thirds occurring once and the leading ten covering roughly 20%. The sample was CD4+ T cells from blood, cultured in vitro, taken after SARS-CoV-2 vaccination. The source is a human donor who received a COVID-19 vaccine.

The CDR3 DNA reads TGTGCCAGCAGCGGGACAGGGGGCAACACTGAAGCTTTCTTT. This translates into CASSGTGGNTEAFF. V and J are TRBV6-1 and TRBJ1-1, with 12 positions matching TRBD1. The germline V gene has CDR1 MNHNS and CDR2 SASEGT. J was trimmed by 2 bases and V by 6 bases; bases with no gene match: 1. The CDR3 extends over 14 amino acids.